Following are 19 T cell receptor beta chains from one sample sequenced in a study of monozygotic twins with inflammatory bowel disease. From its re-call of the 5' RACE reads, TCRdb lists each CDR3 protein once, without DNA. Here the sample table reports approximately 400,000 distinct CDR3 sequences. Input material: blood. The source of these receptors is a human donor with ulcerative colitis or Crohn's disease, or a healthy co-twin of an affected twin (not recorded which).

V and J are TRBV7-3 and TRBJ2-2; TCRdb proposes TRBD2, but this gene call is untestable without DNA. In germline, CDR1 is SGHTA, CDR2 FQGTGA. The CDR3 sequence is 15 residues long. CDR3 sequence reads: CASSLGTSRAGELFF.

The chain's CDR3 is CASSLFGGPRDTQYF. The V call is TRBV11-2, the J call TRBJ2-3; TCRdb designates TRBD1, a call that cannot be tested without DNA. The CDR3 runs to 15 residues. Germline-derived CDR1 and CDR2 are SGHAT and FQNNGV.

The gene calls are TRBV15 and TRBJ2-7. The CDR3 length is 13 residues. The germline CDR1 and CDR2 sequences are LNHNV and YYDKDF (reference sequence). CDR3 residues: CATSREGFDEQYF.

This chain uses TRBV14 with TRBJ2-2; the TCRdb D gene call, TRBD2, has no DNA to confirm it. CDR3 length: 16 amino acids. Germline V gene sequence: CDR1 SGHDN, CDR2 FVKESK. The CDR3 sequence: CASSQEGGVLTGELFF.

V usage is TRBV11-2 and J usage is TRBJ1-1; TCRdb proposes TRBD1, but this gene call is untestable without DNA. CDR3 length: 16 amino acids. Per the germline V gene, CDR1 is SGHAT and CDR2 is FQNNGV. The chain's CDR3 is CASSPWTGRQNTEAFF.

The chain employs TRBV12-3 or TRBV12-4 and TRBJ1-1; TCRdb proposes TRBD1, but this gene call is untestable without DNA. The CDR3 has 13 residues. CDR3 sequence: CASSRGGSTEAFF.

V gene TRBV5-5 combines with J gene TRBJ2-2; TCRdb indicates TRBD2, and absent DNA this call remains unverified. This CDR3 spans 15 amino acids. Germline-derived CDR1 and CDR2 are SGHKS and YYEKEE (reference sequence). This CDR3 reads CASDGGLAETGELFF.

The chain joins TRBV4-1 to TRBJ2-5; without DNA, the TCRdb call of TRBD1 cannot be checked. CDR1 and CDR2 from the germline V gene are MGHRA and YSYEKL. CDR3 length: 17 residues. CDR3 residues: CASSQDTGGYGQETQYF.

V gene TRBV20-1 combines with J gene TRBJ1-3. The germline gives CDR1 DFQATT, CDR2 SNEGSKA (reference sequence). The length of the CDR3 is 17 residues. The CDR3 loop reads CSARALGSRAHGNTIYF.

The chain combines TRBV5-5 with TRBJ2-5; TCRdb's D call of TRBD2 is untestable without DNA. From germline, CDR1 is SGHKS and CDR2 YYEKEE (reference sequence). The CDR3 has 16 amino acids. CDR3 sequence: CASSLRAGGDQETQYF.

The genes are TRBV5-1 and TRBJ1-2. Germline V gene lookup returns CDR1 SGHRS and CDR2 YFSETQ. This CDR3 is 13 amino acids long. The CDR3 region is CASSLDEAGGYTF.

V usage is TRBV2 and J usage is TRBJ1-4; TCRdb designates TRBD1, a call that cannot be tested without DNA. CDR3 length: 13 residues. Germline-derived CDR1 and CDR2 are SNHLY and FYNNEI. The CDR3 sequence is CASRKQENEKLFF.

The chain joins TRBV12-2 to TRBJ2-2. TRBV12-2 is a listed pseudogene. The CDR3 spans 13 residues. CDR3 residues: CASRLVKGGELFF.

This chain links TRBV4-3 with TRBJ2-7; TCRdb proposes TRBD1, but this gene call is untestable without DNA. Germline-derived CDR1 and CDR2 are LGHNA and YSLEER. The CDR3 contains 18 residues. This chain's CDR3 is CASSQERSGRTAPYEQYF.

The V gene is TRBV19, the J gene TRBJ2-2. Per germline, CDR1 LNHDA and CDR2 SQIVND (reference sequence). The length of the CDR3 is 15 residues. The CDR3 loop reads CASSIGSRRYGELFF.

CDR3 loop: CAISPGHVNNSPLHF. The chain combines TRBV10-3 with TRBJ1-6; with no DNA, the TCRdb D assignment of TRBD1 cannot be verified. Germline values: CDR1 ENHRY, CDR2 SYGVKD. This CDR3 spans 15 amino acids.

V gene TRBV6-1 combines with J gene TRBJ1-1. The CDR3 loop spans 13 amino acids. CDR1 is MNHNS, CDR2 SASEGT, per germline. CDR3 in amino acids: CASTQVWNTEAFF.

The V call is TRBV12-3 or TRBV12-4, the J call TRBJ2-7; with no DNA, the TCRdb D assignment of TRBD1 cannot be verified. The CDR3 totals 15 residues. CDR3 region: CASSSPPGVGGEQYF.

CDR3 in amino acids: CASRSGDRVNTEAFF. The chain couples TRBV5-5 to TRBJ1-1; TCRdb indicates TRBD1, and absent DNA this call remains unverified. The CDR3 is made up of 15 amino acids. CDR1 is SGHKS, CDR2 YYEKEE, per germline (reference sequence).